This T cell receptor beta chain was sequenced in a study of graft-versus-host responses after intestinal transplantation. Germline CDR1 and CDR2: SGHNT and YENEEA. J gave up 5 bases and V 5 bases, and 4 bases lay outside the gene matches. The CDR3 is made up of 15 amino acids. A remark on this clone: The antigen is not known.

Assay used: immunoSEQ multiplex PCR; TCRdb lists only in-frame clones, some missing. This sample has roughly 50,000 clones, with roughly 91% found just once. The clonotype was recovered from a human donor who was the organ donor for an intestinal transplant. V is TRBV11-3 and J is TRBJ2-3; 13 bases line up with TRBD2. This sample comprised unstimulated CD4+ T cells sorted from spleen or lymph node cells, obtained before transplant. CDR3 DNA: TGTGCCAGCAGCCAGGGACTAGCGGGATTAGATACGCAGTATTTT. Translated: CASSQGLAGLDTQYF.